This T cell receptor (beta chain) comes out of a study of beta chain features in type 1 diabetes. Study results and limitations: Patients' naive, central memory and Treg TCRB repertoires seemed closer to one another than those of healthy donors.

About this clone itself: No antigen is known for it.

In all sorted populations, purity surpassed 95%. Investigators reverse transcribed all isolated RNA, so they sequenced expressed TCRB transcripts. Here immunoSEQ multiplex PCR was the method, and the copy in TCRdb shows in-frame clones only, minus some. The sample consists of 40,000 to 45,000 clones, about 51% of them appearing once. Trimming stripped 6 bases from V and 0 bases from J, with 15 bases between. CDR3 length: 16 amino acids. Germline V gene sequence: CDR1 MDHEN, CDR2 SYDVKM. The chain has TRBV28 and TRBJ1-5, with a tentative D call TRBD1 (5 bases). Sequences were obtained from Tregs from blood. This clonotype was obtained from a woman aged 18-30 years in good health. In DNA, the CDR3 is TGTGCCAGCAGAGGTTGGGGCGCTTCTAGCAATCAGCCCCAGCATTTT. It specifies CASRGWGASSNQPQHF.